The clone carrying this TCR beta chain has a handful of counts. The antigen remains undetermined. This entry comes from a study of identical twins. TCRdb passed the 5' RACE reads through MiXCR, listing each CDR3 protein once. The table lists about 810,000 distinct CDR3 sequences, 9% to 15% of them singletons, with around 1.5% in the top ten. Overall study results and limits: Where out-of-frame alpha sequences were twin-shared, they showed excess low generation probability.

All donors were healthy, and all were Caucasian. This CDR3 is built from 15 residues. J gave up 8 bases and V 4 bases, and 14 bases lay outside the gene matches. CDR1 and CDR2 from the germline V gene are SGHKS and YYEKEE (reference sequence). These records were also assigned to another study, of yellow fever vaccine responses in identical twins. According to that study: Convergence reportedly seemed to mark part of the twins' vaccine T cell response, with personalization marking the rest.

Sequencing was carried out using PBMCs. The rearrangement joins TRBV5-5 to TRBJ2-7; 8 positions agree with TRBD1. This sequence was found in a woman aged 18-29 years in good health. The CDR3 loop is CASSRPTGTGTQQYF. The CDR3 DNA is TGTGCCAGCAGCCGCCCGACAGGGACAGGAACTCAGCAGTACTTC.